This T cell receptor beta chain was observed in a study of blood T cell repertoires in COVID-19. On the study more broadly: Acute and convalescent COVID-19 samples came from the United States, Italy and Spain.

Trimming shortened V by 6 bases and J by 3 bases, and 25 bases separated the two germline ends. Germline values: CDR1 SGHKS, CDR2 YYEKEE (reference sequence). This CDR3 comprises 17 residues. Cohort assignment relied on participant-reported clinical history. Sequenced by immunoSEQ multiplex PCR; TCRdb stores in-frame clones only, minus some. In the table there are about 360,000 clones, approximately 86% of which are singletons. In regard to this clone: Possible read error: a much larger clone is one base away.

The sequence derives from a woman aged 40 to 50 with acute COVID-19. The chain recombines TRBV5-5 with TRBJ2-7; possible D gene TRBD2, 6 bases. Source material: PBMCs or T cells enriched from blood (not recorded which). The CDR3 reads CASTLGDGGYPIYEQYF. DNA for the CDR3: TGTGCCAGCACCCTGGGTGATGGGGGGTACCCCATCTACGAGCAGTACTTC.